Listed below are T cell receptor beta chains from one sample, sequenced in a study of molecular identifiers for immune sequencing clone quantification. TCRdb recomputed calls from the PCR reads with MiXCR, one row per CDR3 protein. The sample holds under 650,000 distinct CDR3 sequences, nearly 20% seen once. Input material: naive CD8+ T cells from blood, with Jurkat cell RNA spiked in. Receptors were obtained from a human donor in good health. Some libraries in this study had Jurkat cell RNA spiked in. Each CDR3 is given with its conserved first and last residue. The D gene is left open where the match is weak. Only some rows state a clone size, as once, few, many or a class for expanded clones.

D	length	V	J	size	DNA	CDR3
TRBD1	19	TRBV3-1	TRBJ1-2	few	TGTGCCAGCAGCGATCATACGTGGAGACAGGGCAGTTCTAACTATGGCTACACCTTC	CASSDHTWRQGSSNYGYTF
.	13	TRBV30	TRBJ2-1	many	TGTGCCTGGAAAGGAGTAGGAGGCAATGAGCAGTTCTTC	CAWKGVGGNEQFF
.	14	TRBV2	TRBJ2-4	many	TGTGCCAGCAGTGAATTGGGCAGATTAAACATTCAGTACTTC	CASSELGRLNIQYF
.	13	TRBV6-1	TRBJ1-1	few	TGTGCCAGCAGACAGGGAACCGATCCTGAAGCTTTCTTT	CASRQGTDPEAFF
TRBD2	16	TRBV11-2	TRBJ2-1	few	TGTGCCAGCAGCTTGAGACTAGCGGGGTTGGGCAATGAGCAGTTCTTC	CASSLRLAGLGNEQFF
TRBD1	14	TRBV19	TRBJ1-5	many	TGTGCCAGTAGTATAATAGGGGGCGGTCAGCCCCAGCATTTT	CASSIIGGGQPQHF
TRBD2	17	TRBV4-1	TRBJ2-5	few	TGCGCCAGCAGCCCACAGCCAACTAGCGGGGGGGGAGAGACCCAGTACTTC	CASSPQPTSGGGETQYF
.	16	TRBV7-2	TRBJ2-5	many	TGTGCCAGCAGCAACCAACGGGACACCTACCAAGAGACCCAGTACTTC	CASSNQRDTYQETQYF
TRBD2	17	TRBV20-1	TRBJ2-5	few	TGCAGTGCTAGGTTGCGGGGACTAGCAGCCGTCCTGGAGACCCAGTACTTC	CSARLRGLAAVLETQYF
.	17	TRBV7-9	TRBJ2-2	.	TGTGCCAGCAGCCCACGCAGACAGGGACCGAGCACCGGGGGGCTGTTTTTT	CASSPRRQGPSTGGLFF
TRBD1	16	TRBV7-9	TRBJ1-1	.	TGTGCCAGCAGCTCATGCCCTGGACAGGTGAACACTGAAGCCTTCTTT	CASSSCPGQVNTEAFF
.	18	TRBV12-2	TRBJ1-6	few	TGTGCAAGTCGCTCCAGAGACGGTGGGGGACGGAGGAATTCACCCCTCCACTTT	CASRSRDGGGRRNSPLHF
TRBD1	14	TRBV5-6	TRBJ2-1	few	TGTGCCAGCAGCTGGGGGGACAGGTACAATGAGCAGTTCTTC	CASSWGDRYNEQFF
.	15	TRBV7-9	TRBJ1-3	few	TGTGCCAGCAGCTTAATCGGCGTAGGTGGAAACACCATATATTTT	CASSLIGVGGNTIYF
.	13	TRBV7-6	TRBJ1-6	few	TGTGCCAGCAGCTTAGCTGGTGGGGGGCCCCTCCACTTT	CASSLAGGGPLHF
.	14	TRBV27	TRBJ1-5	many	TGTGCCAGCAGTGGAGCGGGGTCGGCTCAGCCCCAGCATTTT	CASSGAGSAQPQHF
TRBD1	15	TRBV7-9	TRBJ2-7	many	TGTGCCAGCAGCCCTGGGACAGGGCGGCACTACGAGCAGTACTTC	CASSPGTGRHYEQYF
.	14	TRBV29-1	TRBJ2-1	few	TGCAGCGTTGAAGATCAGCTGGGTTACAATGAGCAGTTCTTC	CSVEDQLGYNEQFF
.	15	TRBV13	TRBJ1-2	.	TGTGCCAGCAGCCCCGGAGGCAGAGATGACTATGGCTACACCTTC	CASSPGGRDDYGYTF
TRBD2	17	TRBV7-6	TRBJ2-2	.	TGTGCCAGCAGCTTAGAAATAGCGGGGGCGAACACCGGGGAGCTGTTTTTT	CASSLEIAGANTGELFF
.	14	TRBV19	TRBJ2-7	few	TGTGCCAGTAGTATGGGGCTTCGCGGCTACGAGCAGTACTTC	CASSMGLRGYEQYF
.	13	TRBV20-1	TRBJ2-7	many	TGCAGTGCTAGAGGTGGGATCTCCTACGAGCAGTACTTC	CSARGGISYEQYF
TRBD1	15	TRBV12-3/TRBV12-4	TRBJ2-7	many	TGTGCCAGCAGCGAGGACAGGGGGAGCTCCTACGAGCAGTACTTC	CASSEDRGSSYEQYF